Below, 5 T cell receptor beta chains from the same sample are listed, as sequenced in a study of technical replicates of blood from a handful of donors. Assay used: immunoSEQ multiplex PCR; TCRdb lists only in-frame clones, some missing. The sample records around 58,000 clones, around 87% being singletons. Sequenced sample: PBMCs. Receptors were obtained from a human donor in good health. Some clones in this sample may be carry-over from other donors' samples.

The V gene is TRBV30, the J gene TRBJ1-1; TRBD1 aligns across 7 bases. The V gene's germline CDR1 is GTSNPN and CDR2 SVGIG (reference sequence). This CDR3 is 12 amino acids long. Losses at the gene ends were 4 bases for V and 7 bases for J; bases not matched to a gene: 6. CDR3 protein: CAWTGGTGEAFF. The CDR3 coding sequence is TGTGCCTGGACAGGGGGGACGGGTGAAGCTTTCTTT.

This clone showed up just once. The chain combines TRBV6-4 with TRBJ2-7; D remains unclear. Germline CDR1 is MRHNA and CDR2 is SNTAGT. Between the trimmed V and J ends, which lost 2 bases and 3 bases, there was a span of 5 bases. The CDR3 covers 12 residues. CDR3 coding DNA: TGTGCCAGCAGTGACCCGGGCTACGAGCAGTACTTC. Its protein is CASSDPGYEQYF.

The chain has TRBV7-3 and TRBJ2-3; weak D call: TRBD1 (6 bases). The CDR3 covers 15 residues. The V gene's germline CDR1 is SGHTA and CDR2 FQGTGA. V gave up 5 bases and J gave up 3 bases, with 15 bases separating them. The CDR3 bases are TGTGCCAGCAGCCCGTGGGGGCAGAATACAGATACGCAGTATTTT. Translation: CASSPWGQNTDTQYF.

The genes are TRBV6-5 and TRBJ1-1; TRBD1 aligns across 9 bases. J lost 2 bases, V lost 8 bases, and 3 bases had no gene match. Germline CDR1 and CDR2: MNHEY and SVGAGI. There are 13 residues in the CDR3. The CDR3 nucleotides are TGTGCCAGCGGACAGGGGCCTAACACTGAAGCTTTCTTT. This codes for CASGQGPNTEAFF.

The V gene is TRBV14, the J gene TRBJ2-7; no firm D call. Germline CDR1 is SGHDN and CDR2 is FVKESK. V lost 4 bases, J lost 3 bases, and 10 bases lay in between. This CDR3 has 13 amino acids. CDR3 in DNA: TGTGCCAGCAGCCCCGGGTCCAGCTACGAGCAGTACTTC. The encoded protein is CASSPGSSYEQYF. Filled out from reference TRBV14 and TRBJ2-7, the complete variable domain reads EAGVTQFPSHSVIEKGQTVTLRCDPISGHDNLYWYRRVMGKEIKFLLHFVKESKQDESGMPNNRFLAERTGGTYSTLKVQPAELEDSGVYFCASSPGSSYEQYFGPGTRLTVT.